This T cell receptor (beta chain) was found in a study of radiation and T cells in renal cell carcinoma. Time point given: blood 4 weeks post-SBRT, at nephrectomy. Treatment given: 15 Gy SBRT to primary tumor, nephrectomy 4 weeks later. Produced via immunoSEQ multiplex PCR; TCRdb's table is partial and in-frame only. Of around 170,000 clones listed, roughly 90% are singletons. The specimen was blood, collected from a patient whose treatment included radiotherapy and nephrectomy. This TCR was recovered from a woman aged 45-65 years with renal cell carcinoma.

CDR3 in DNA: TGTGCCAGCAGTGAAGAATTGACCGGGGGGCTCCAGCCCCAGCATTTT. Its protein product is CASSEELTGGLQPQHF. The chain carries TRBV2 and TRBJ1-5; TRBD1 is a possible D gene (6 bases). Germline-derived CDR1 and CDR2 are SNHLY and FYNNEI. The germline V and J ends were trimmed by 1 base and 7 bases, with 17 bases remaining between them. The CDR3 length is 16 residues.